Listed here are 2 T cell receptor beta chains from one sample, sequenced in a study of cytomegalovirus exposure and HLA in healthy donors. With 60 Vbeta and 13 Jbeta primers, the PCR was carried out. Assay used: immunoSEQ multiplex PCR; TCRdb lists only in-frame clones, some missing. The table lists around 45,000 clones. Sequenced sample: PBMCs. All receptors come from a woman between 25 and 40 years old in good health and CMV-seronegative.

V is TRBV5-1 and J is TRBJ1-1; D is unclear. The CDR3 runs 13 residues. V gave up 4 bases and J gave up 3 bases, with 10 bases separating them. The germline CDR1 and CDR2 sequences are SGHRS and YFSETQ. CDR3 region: CASSTEPDTEAFF. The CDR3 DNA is TGCGCCAGCAGCACCGAACCGGACACTGAAGCTTTCTTT.

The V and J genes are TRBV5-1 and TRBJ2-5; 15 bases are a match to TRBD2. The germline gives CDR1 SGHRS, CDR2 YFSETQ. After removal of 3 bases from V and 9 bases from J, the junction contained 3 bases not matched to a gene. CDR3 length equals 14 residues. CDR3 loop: CASSSGLAGGSQYF. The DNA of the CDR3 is TGCGCCAGCAGCTCAGGACTAGCGGGAGGGTCCCAGTACTTC.